These 25 T cell receptor beta chains came from one sample sequenced in a study of regulatory and conventional T cells in RAG deficiency (dated by TCRdb to 2015 to 2018). Libraries were made using the immunoSEQ multiplex PCR assay. TCRdb took this table from immuneACCESS and kept in-frame rearrangements with V and J called. Such tables lack part of the clones; where checked against another copy, unresolved V genes explain under half of the gap, and the rest is unexplained. The sample profile shows 25,000 to 35,000 clones; nearly 95% of them were found once. Approximately 0.15% of the sample is in the top ten clones. Before genomic DNA extraction, conventional CD4+ T cells were isolated from blood as CD25-low CD127-high cells. These data also formed part of another study, on regulatory T cells. Reported in the second study: In the multiplex PCR, 52 forward TRBV primers and 13 reverse TRBJ primers were used, and assay-based and computational corrections were applied for amplification bias.

Sequenced material: CD25- CD4+ T cells sorted from blood. The receptors shown here come from a human donor in good health.

The V call is TRBV19, the J call TRBJ1-2; D is possibly TRBD1 (6 bases). Trimming took 8 bases from V and 2 from J, leaving 21 bases between them. The CDR3 has 16 amino acids. Per germline, CDR1 LNHDA and CDR2 SQIVND (reference sequence). CDR3 in DNA: TGTGCCAGTTTTCCTGACAACCGGGACAACAACTATGGCTACACCTTC. This sequence encodes CASFPDNRDNNYGYTF.

The CDR3 DNA reads TGTGCCAGCAGTCTACAGCAAGGCGGGGAGCTGTTTTTT. Translated, it gives CASSLQQGGELFF. The rearrangement joins TRBV2 to TRBJ2-2; D is ambiguous. This CDR3 spans 13 amino acids. CDR1 SNHLY and CDR2 FYNNEI come from the germline V gene. V lost 5 bases and J lost 7, with 11 bases in between.

The chain has TRBV5-1 and TRBJ1-2; D is ambiguous. V lost 4 bases and J 6 bases, leaving 19 bases between the germline ends. The CDR3 sequence is 15 residues long. Germline assignment: CDR1 SGHRS and CDR2 YFSETQ. The chain's CDR3 is CASSPLPSLGNGYTF. The DNA of the CDR3 is TGCGCCAGCAGCCCCTTACCTTCACTAGGTAATGGCTACACCTTC.

The V and J genes are TRBV11-3 and TRBJ2-5, with 11 bases fitting TRBD1. The CDR3 is 17 amino acids. V shed 5 bases, J shed 5 bases, and the junction held 13 bases outside the gene matches. Per germline, CDR1 SGHNT and CDR2 YENEEA. The CDR3 spells CASSPNGDRGIRETQYF. Written as DNA, the CDR3 is TGTGCCAGCAGCCCGAACGGGGACAGGGGGATCCGGGAGACCCAGTACTTC.

The chain recombines TRBV4-2 with TRBJ1-1; TRBD1 aligns across 8 bases. This CDR3 has 13 residues. CDR1 and CDR2 (germline): LGHNA, YNFKEQ. Germline trimming cut 4 bases from V and 6 bases from J; bases unmatched to any gene: 4. The CDR3 protein is CASSLTGDAEAFF. The CDR3 DNA sequence: TGTGCCAGCAGCCTGACAGGGGACGCTGAAGCTTTCTTT.

V usage is TRBV5-1 and J usage is TRBJ2-5; D tentatively fits TRBD1 or TRBD2 (5 bases each). The DNA end is more similar to TRBJ2-7, so the J call may be wrong. This CDR3 has 15 residues. Germline V CDR1 and CDR2: SGHRS, YFSETQ. The CDR3 is CASSLRDVVDYEQYF. The CDR3 bases are TGCGCCAGCAGCTTGAGGGACGTGGTGGACTACGAGCAGTACTTC.

In this sample, this clone turned up once. The V call is TRBV7-2, the J call TRBJ2-7; a weak D match, TRBD2 (5 bases). The CDR3 has 13 amino acids. Germline V gene data show CDR1 as SGHTA and CDR2 as FQGNSA. The V and J ends lost 4 bases and 6 bases respectively, with 13 bases between them. In DNA, the CDR3 is TGTGCCAGCAGCTCCCTCATCCGGGGCGAGCAGTACTTC. Its protein is CASSSLIRGEQYF.

The V gene is TRBV5-1, the J gene TRBJ1-4; the D gene is possibly TRBD1 (6 bases). The V and J ends lost 4 bases and 8 bases respectively, with 18 bases between them. CDR3 length: 15 amino acids. Germline values: CDR1 SGHRS, CDR2 YFSETQ. The CDR3 region has the DNA TGCGCCAGCAGCCTAGCGGCCTCTCAGGGGGAAAAACTGTTTTTT. Protein product: CASSLAASQGEKLFF.

The gene calls are TRBV29-1 and TRBJ1-1; 7 positions agree with TRBD1. Germline CDR1 and CDR2: SQVTM and ANQGSEA. The CDR3 is made up of 14 amino acids. Trimming took 6 bases from V and 1 from J; bases not matched to a gene: 8. The CDR3 bases are TGCAGCGTAGCCCGGGACAGCTCGAACACTGAAGCTTTCTTT. Its protein product is CSVARDSSNTEAFF.

V gene TRBV5-5 combines with J gene TRBJ1-5; 9 nucleotides align to TRBD1. CDR1 is SGHKS, CDR2 YYEKEE, per germline (reference sequence). CDR3 length: 17 residues. V lost 4 bases, J lost 0 bases, and 8 bases stayed unmatched. The DNA of the CDR3 is TGTGCCAGCAGCGACAAAACAGGGGGCAATAGCAATCAGCCCCAGCATTTT. The encoded protein is CASSDKTGGNSNQPQHF.

V and J are TRBV28 and TRBJ1-4; D unresolved. Trimming shortened V by 10 bases and J by 0 bases, and 12 bases separated the two germline ends. This CDR3 is 14 amino acids long. The germline CDR1 and CDR2 sequences are MDHEN and SYDVKM. The CDR3: CATRPWATNEKLFF. DNA for the CDR3: TGTGCCACGCGGCCATGGGCAACTAATGAAAAACTGTTTTTT.

The V and J genes are TRBV6-5 and TRBJ1-2, with a tentative D call TRBD1 (5 bases). This CDR3 has 13 amino acids. CDR1 and CDR2 from the germline V gene are MNHEY and SVGAGI. V lost 4 bases and J 6 bases, leaving 12 bases between the germline ends. CDR3 sequence reads: CASSSGVGNGYTF. The DNA for the CDR3 is TGTGCCAGCAGTTCGGGGGTTGGAAATGGCTACACCTTC.

The CDR3 sequence: CASSRSHRNYGYTF. The DNA of the CDR3 is TGTGCCAGCAGTCGCTCGCACAGGAACTATGGCTACACCTTC. The chain couples TRBV6-5 to TRBJ1-2; possibly TRBD1 for D (5 bases). This CDR3 is 14 amino acids long. V was shortened by 5 bases and J by 2 bases, with 12 bases between the two germline ends. Germline V CDR1 and CDR2: MNHEY, SVGAGI.

The V call is TRBV11-2, the J call TRBJ2-3, with D possibly matching TRBD2 (6 bases). CDR1 SGHAT and CDR2 FQNNGV come from the germline V gene. With 1 base removed from V and 1 base from J, the gap between germline ends came to 15 bases. CDR3 length equals 17 residues. CDR3 DNA sequence: TGTGCCAGCAGCTTAGTTTTAGGGGCGGGGCGCACAGATACGCAGTATTTT. This translates into CASSLVLGAGRTDTQYF.

The V and J genes are TRBV11-2 and TRBJ2-2; 7 bases line up with TRBD2. The V and J ends lost 1 base and 4 bases, in that order; junction bases with no gene match: 9. CDR1 is SGHAT, CDR2 FQNNGV, per germline. CDR3 size: 17 residues. The DNA for the CDR3 is TGTGCCAGCAGCTTAGCGAGGGGCGGGGGTGTCACCGGGGAGCTGTTTTTT. Translation gives CASSLARGGGVTGELFF.

The chain employs TRBV4-2 and TRBJ1-3, with 10 positions matching TRBD1. Germline values: CDR1 LGHNA, CDR2 YNFKEQ. V shed 1 base, J shed 3 bases, and the junction held 3 bases outside the gene matches. The CDR3 is 16 residues long. This chain's CDR3 is CASSQGDRGNGNTIYF. Here the CDR3 DNA reads TGTGCCAGCAGCCAAGGGGACAGGGGAAATGGAAACACCATATATTTT.

V is TRBV28 and J is TRBJ1-5; D is possibly TRBD1 (6 bases). The length of the CDR3 is 18 residues. Germline values: CDR1 MDHEN, CDR2 SYDVKM. V was pared by 3 bases and J by 3 bases, with 21 bases between. CDR3 in DNA: TGTGCCAGCAGTTTTACCAGGGGCCCGTTGTTTTACAATCAGCCCCAGCATTTT. Its translation: CASSFTRGPLFYNQPQHF.

The chain joins TRBV11-2 to TRBJ1-4; 8 bases line up with TRBD1. V was clipped by 1 base and J by 3 bases; unmatched bases: 4. Germline assignment: CDR1 SGHAT and CDR2 FQNNGV. The CDR3 runs 16 residues. The DNA for the CDR3 is TGTGCCAGCAGCTTAGCCTCAGGGGGCCCTAATGAAAAACTGTTTTTT. Protein product: CASSLASGGPNEKLFF. Full variable domain (outside the CDR3, taken from reference TRBV11-2 and TRBJ1-4): EAGVAQSPRYKIIEKRQSVAFWCNPISGHATLYWYQQILGQGPKLLIQFQNNGVVDDSQLPKDRFSAERLKGVDSTLKIQPAKLEDSAVYLCASSLASGGPNEKLFFGSGTQLSVL.

The V call is TRBV7-6, the J call TRBJ2-7, with D possibly being TRBD1 (5 bases). V was shortened by 3 bases and J by 4 bases, with 10 bases between the two germline ends. Germline CDR1 SGHVS, CDR2 FNYEAQ. This CDR3 has 13 amino acids. CDR3 region: CASSFNRLYEQYF. The CDR3, as DNA: TGTGCCAGCAGCTTTAACAGGTTATACGAGCAGTACTTC.

The chain is built from TRBV6-1 and TRBJ2-1; 11 positions match TRBD2. The CDR3 is 18 amino acids. Trimming took 3 bases from V and 0 from J; bases not matched to a gene: 7. Germline V CDR1 and CDR2: MNHNS, SASEGT. For the CDR3, the DNA is TGTGCCAGCAGTGAGGCCCTAGCGGGGGGCCGCTCCTACAATGAGCAGTTCTTC. Protein sequence: CASSEALAGGRSYNEQFF.

The V call is TRBV5-1, the J call TRBJ1-1; TRBD1 matches 9 bases. CDR1 is SGHRS, CDR2 YFSETQ, per germline. The ends lost 3 bases at V and 1 base at J; junction bases unmatched: 1. The CDR3 has 14 residues. The CDR3 is CASSWGQGNTEAFF. The CDR3, as DNA: TGCGCCAGCAGCTGGGGACAGGGGAACACTGAAGCTTTCTTT.

This chain links TRBV21-1 with TRBJ1-1; the D call TRBD1 from the table was never checked on the DNA. TRBV21-1 is a documented pseudogene. This CDR3 has 15 residues. For the CDR3, the DNA is TGTGCCAGCAACTCCTCAGGGGTGCCGAACACTGAAGCTTTCTTT. This gives the protein CASNSSGVPNTEAFF.

The rearrangement links TRBV6-1 to TRBJ1-5; D is possibly TRBD1 (6 bases). CDR3 size: 16 residues. The ends were cut back, 2 bases at V and 7 bases at J, with 18 bases in the middle. Germline values: CDR1 MNHNS, CDR2 SASEGT. CDR3 amino acids: CASSELLGRGGQPQHF. CDR3 DNA: TGTGCCAGCAGTGAACTTTTAGGGAGGGGGGGGCAGCCCCAGCATTTT.

J is TRBJ1-4 and V is TRBV19; TRBD1 matches at 11 bases. The V gene's germline CDR1 is LNHDA and CDR2 SQIVND (reference sequence). The CDR3 has 14 residues. V lost 3 bases to trimming and J lost 6 bases; unmatched junction nucleotides: 0. CDR3 DNA sequence: TGTGCCAGTAGTATGGGACAGGGGGATGAAAAACTGTTTTTT. This encodes CASSMGQGDEKLFF.

Only one count was recorded for this clone. The J gene is TRBJ1-2, the V gene TRBV11-2; 10 bases match TRBD1. After removal of 3 bases from V and 3 bases from J, the junction contained 4 bases not matched to a gene. Germline V gives CDR1 SGHAT, CDR2 FQNNGV. The CDR3 contains 15 residues. CDR3: CASSLGQGRDYGYTF. The CDR3 region has the DNA TGTGCCAGCAGCTTGGGACAGGGGAGGGACTATGGCTACACCTTC.